These 10 T cell receptor beta chains were all obtained from the same sample, sequenced in a study of identical twins. TCRdb reanalysed the 5' RACE reads using MiXCR and keeps one entry per CDR3 protein. The sample records just under 650,000 distinct CDR3 sequences, 7% to 7.5% being singletons. The same sample was also used in a study of yellow fever vaccine responses in identical twins.

Sequencing was performed on PBMCs. The receptors stem from a young woman in good health.

The genes are TRBV5-1 and TRBJ1-1; D unresolved. The germline CDR1 and CDR2 sequences are SGHRS and YFSETQ. Trimming removed 2 bases at V and 4 bases at J, with 9 bases between. This CDR3 is 13 amino acids long. In DNA, the CDR3 is TGCGCCAGCAGCTTAAGACTCAGCACTGAAGCTTTCTTT. This codes for CASSLRLSTEAFF.

V gene TRBV29-1 combines with J gene TRBJ1-1; D is possibly TRBD1 (5 bases). This CDR3 region has 16 residues. The V and J ends lost 0 bases and 4 bases respectively, with 18 bases between them. Per germline, CDR1 SQVTM and CDR2 ANQGSEA. CDR3 amino acids: CSVEDQWGRVGTEAFF. For the CDR3, the DNA is TGCAGCGTTGAAGATCAGTGGGGGAGGGTAGGCACTGAAGCTTTCTTT.

This clonotype was counted at least ten times. The chain joins TRBV3-1 to TRBJ1-1; unclear D gene. CDR3 length: 13 residues. The V and J ends lost 2 bases and 2 bases respectively, with 6 bases between them. CDR1 and CDR2 from the germline V gene are LGHDT and YNNKEL (reference sequence). The CDR3 region is CASSQTANTEAFF. The CDR3 bases are TGTGCCAGCAGCCAAACGGCAAACACTGAAGCTTTCTTT. Supplemented by reference TRBV3-1 and TRBJ1-1, the full variable domain reads DTAVSQTPKYLVTQMGNDKSIKCEQNLGHDTMYWYKQDSKKFLKIMFSYNNKELIINETVPNRFSPKSPDKAHLNLHINSLELGDSAVYFCASSQTANTEAFFGQGTRLTVV.

The table lists this clonotype with a few counts. The rearrangement joins TRBV7-8 to TRBJ1-4, with 9 bases lining up with TRBD1. Per the germline V gene, CDR1 is SGHVS and CDR2 is FQNEAQ. This CDR3 has 15 residues. V trimming: 6 bases; J trimming: 5 bases; junction bases outside the gene matches: 7. DNA of the CDR3: TGTGCCAGCAGACCATACGGGACAGGGAATGAAAAACTGTTTTTT. It specifies CASRPYGTGNEKLFF.

This clonotype was found a few times. The chain recombines TRBV20-1 with TRBJ2-7; no clear D. This CDR3 has 11 residues. The V gene lost 6 bases and the J gene lost 3 bases, with 9 bases spanning the gap. Germline V gene data show CDR1 as DFQATT and CDR2 as SNEGSKA (reference sequence). For the CDR3, the DNA is TGCAGTGCCACCGACTTCTACGAGCAGTACGTC. This translates into CSATDFYEQYV.

This clonotype has more than one count but fewer than ten. CDR3 DNA sequence: TGTGCCAGCAGTTACTCGGACGGCGGGGGAGATGGCTACACCTTC. The encoded protein is CASSYSDGGGDGYTF. This chain joins TRBV6-5 and TRBJ1-2, with D perhaps matching TRBD1 (5 bases). The CDR3 spans 15 residues. CDR1 is MNHEY and CDR2 is SVGAGI in the germline V gene. The germline V and J ends were trimmed by 0 bases and 6 bases, with 14 bases remaining between them.

This clonotype was observed at least ten times. V gene TRBV5-1 combines with J gene TRBJ2-1; weak D call: TRBD1 (5 bases). The V gene lost 6 bases and the J gene lost 0 bases, with 25 bases spanning the gap. The CDR3 contains 19 residues. Germline-derived CDR1 and CDR2 are SGHRS and YFSETQ. The CDR3 reads CASTDRINPIRGSYNEQFF. CDR3 DNA sequence: TGCGCCAGCACCGACAGAATCAACCCTATACGTGGCTCCTACAATGAGCAGTTCTTC.

The table lists this clonotype with a few counts. This rearrangement joins TRBV28 to TRBJ2-7; tentative D call: TRBD1 (5 bases). CDR1 is MDHEN and CDR2 is SYDVKM in the germline V gene. Trimming removed 3 bases from V and 2 bases from J, with 26 bases in between. The CDR3 has 19 amino acids. The CDR3: CASSFVLEDKGPLTYEQYF. In nucleotides, the CDR3 is TGTGCCAGCAGTTTTGTATTAGAAGACAAGGGGCCCCTAACCTACGAGCAGTACTTC.

The chain combines TRBV12-3 or TRBV12-4 with TRBJ2-3; 9 positions agree with TRBD2. This CDR3 has 16 residues. The J segment lost 0 bases and the V segment lost 7 bases, leaving 8 bases of the junction unmatched. The CDR3 here is CASKILLAGSTDTQYF. CDR3 bases: TGTGCCAGCAAAATCCTCCTAGCGGGGAGCACAGATACGCAGTATTTT.

This clonotype was observed a few times. The rearrangement uses TRBV28 and TRBJ2-2; 11 bases map to TRBD2. With V trimmed by 2 bases and J by 5 bases, 1 base remained unmatched. The CDR3 is 15 amino acids. The V gene's germline CDR1 is MDHEN and CDR2 SYDVKM. The CDR3 sequence: CASSLIAGGTGELFF. CDR3 DNA: TGTGCCAGCAGTTTAATAGCGGGGGGGACCGGGGAGCTGTTTTTT.